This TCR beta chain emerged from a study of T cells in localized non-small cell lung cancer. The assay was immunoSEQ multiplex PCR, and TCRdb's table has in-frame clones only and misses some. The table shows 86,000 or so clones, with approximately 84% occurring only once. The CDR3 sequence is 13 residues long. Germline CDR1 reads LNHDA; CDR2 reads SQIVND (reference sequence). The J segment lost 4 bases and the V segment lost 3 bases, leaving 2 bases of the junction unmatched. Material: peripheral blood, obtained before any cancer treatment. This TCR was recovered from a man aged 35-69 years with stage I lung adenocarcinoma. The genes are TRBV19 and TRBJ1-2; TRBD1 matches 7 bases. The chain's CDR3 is CASSIGQVYGYTF. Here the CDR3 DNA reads TGTGCCAGTAGTATCGGACAGGTCTATGGCTACACCTTC.